The following is a T cell receptor (beta chain) sequence with its context. In the authors' workflow: Reference gene primer amplification gave nucleated cell count estimates. Only in-frame clones appear in the TCRdb table, and some are missing; sequencing was by immunoSEQ multiplex PCR. The V and J calls and clone size come from that table; D and trimming were worked out from the DNA. The sample lists 100,000 to 150,000 clones, around 88% occurring once. This sample was included in a study of blood T cell repertoires in COVID-19. The wider study: The United States, Italy and Spain supplied acute and convalescent COVID-19 samples. The cDNA or gDNA used as material had been derived from T cells, B-cell-depleted T cells, or PBMCs.

CDR1 LNHDA and CDR2 SQIVND come from the germline V gene (reference sequence). V lost 7 bases and J lost 8, with 17 bases in between. The CDR3 has 13 residues. The chain carries TRBV19 and TRBJ1-2; TRBD1 might be the D (6 bases). The sequence was collected from a man over 45 with active or convalescent COVID-19. The specimen was peripheral blood. The CDR3 region has the DNA TGTGCCAGTACTCCCCAGGGGACGCGAGGCTACACCTTC. This translates into CASTPQGTRGYTF. The whole variable domain, remainder taken from reference TRBV19 and TRBJ1-2, is DGGITQSPKYLFRKEGQNVTLSCEQNLNHDAMYWYRQDPGQGLRLIYYSQIVNDFQKGDIAEGYSVSREKKESFPLTVTSAQKNPTAFYLCASTPQGTRGYTFGSGTRLTVV.